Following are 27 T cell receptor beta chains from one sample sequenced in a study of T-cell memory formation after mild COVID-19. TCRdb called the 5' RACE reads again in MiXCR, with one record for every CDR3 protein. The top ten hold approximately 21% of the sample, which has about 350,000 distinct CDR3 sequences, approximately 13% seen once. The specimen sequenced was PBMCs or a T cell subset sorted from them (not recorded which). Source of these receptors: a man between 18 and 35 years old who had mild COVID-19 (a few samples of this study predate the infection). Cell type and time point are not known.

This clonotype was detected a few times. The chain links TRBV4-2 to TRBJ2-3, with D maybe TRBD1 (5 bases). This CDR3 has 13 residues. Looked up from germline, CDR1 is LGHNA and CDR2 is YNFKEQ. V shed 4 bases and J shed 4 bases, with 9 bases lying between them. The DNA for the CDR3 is TGTGCCAGCAGCCGACCAGGGTCAGATACGCAGTATTTT. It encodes CASSRPGSDTQYF.

CDR3 nucleotide sequence: TGTGCCAGCAAAGGGACAGGGCTTCTTGAGCAGTTCTTC. Translated: CASKGTGLLEQFF. The rearrangement links TRBV6-2 or TRBV6-3 to TRBJ2-1; TRBD1 aligns across 9 bases. V gave up 7 bases and J gave up 9 bases; unmatched junction bases: 7. The length of the CDR3 is 13 residues. Germline V gene data show CDR1 as MNHEY and CDR2 as SVGEGT.

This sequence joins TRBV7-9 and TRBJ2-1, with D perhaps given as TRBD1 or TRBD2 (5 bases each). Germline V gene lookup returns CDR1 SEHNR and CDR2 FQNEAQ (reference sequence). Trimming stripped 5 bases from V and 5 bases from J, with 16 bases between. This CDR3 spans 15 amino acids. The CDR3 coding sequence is TGTGCCAGCAGCCCCGGGACGCACTGGGACAATGAGCAGTTCTTC. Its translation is CASSPGTHWDNEQFF.

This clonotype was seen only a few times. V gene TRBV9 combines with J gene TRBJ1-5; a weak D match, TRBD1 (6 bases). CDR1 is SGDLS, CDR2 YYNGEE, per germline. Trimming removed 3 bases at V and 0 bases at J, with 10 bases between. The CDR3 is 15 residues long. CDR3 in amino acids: CASSAGQYSNQPQHF. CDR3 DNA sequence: TGTGCCAGCAGCGCCGGACAGTATAGCAATCAGCCCCAGCATTTT.

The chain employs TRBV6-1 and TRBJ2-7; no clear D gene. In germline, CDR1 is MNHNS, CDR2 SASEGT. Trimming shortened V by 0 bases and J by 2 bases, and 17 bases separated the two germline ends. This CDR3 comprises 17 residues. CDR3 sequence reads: CASSEAGYRFGAYEQYV. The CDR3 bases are TGTGCCAGCAGTGAAGCGGGGTATCGTTTTGGGGCCTACGAGCAGTACGTC.

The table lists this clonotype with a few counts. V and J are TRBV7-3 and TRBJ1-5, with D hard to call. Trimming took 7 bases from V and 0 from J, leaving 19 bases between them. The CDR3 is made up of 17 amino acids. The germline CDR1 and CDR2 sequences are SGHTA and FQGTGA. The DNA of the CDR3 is TGTGCCAGCAACCCCGGACGGCGCGAAGATAGCAATCAGCCCCAGCATTTT. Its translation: CASNPGRREDSNQPQHF.

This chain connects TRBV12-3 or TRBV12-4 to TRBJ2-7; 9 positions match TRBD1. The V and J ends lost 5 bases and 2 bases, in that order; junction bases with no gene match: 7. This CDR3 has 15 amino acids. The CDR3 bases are TGTGCCAGCAGTGACCGGGACAGGGATACCTACGAGCAGTACTTC. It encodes CASSDRDRDTYEQYF.

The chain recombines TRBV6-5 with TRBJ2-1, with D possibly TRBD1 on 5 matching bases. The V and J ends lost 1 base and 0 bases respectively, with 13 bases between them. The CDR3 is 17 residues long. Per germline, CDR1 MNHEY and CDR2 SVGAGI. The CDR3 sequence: CASSYFYRMSSYNEQFF. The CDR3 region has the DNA TGTGCCAGCAGTTACTTCTACAGGATGAGCTCCTACAATGAGCAGTTCTTC.

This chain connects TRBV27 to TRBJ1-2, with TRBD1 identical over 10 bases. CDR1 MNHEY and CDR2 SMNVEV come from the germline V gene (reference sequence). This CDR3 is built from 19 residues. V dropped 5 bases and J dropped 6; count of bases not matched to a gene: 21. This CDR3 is CASSSHQPGQGHAGHGYTF. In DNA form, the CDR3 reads TGTGCCAGCAGTAGTCATCAACCGGGACAGGGGCATGCGGGGCATGGCTACACCTTC.

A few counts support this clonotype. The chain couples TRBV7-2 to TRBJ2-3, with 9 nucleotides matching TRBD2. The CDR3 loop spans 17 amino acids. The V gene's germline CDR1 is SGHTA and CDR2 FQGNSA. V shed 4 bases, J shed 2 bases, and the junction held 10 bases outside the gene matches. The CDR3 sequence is CASSYTWAGGITDTQYF. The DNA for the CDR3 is TGTGCCAGCAGCTATACCTGGGCGGGGGGGATCACAGATACGCAGTATTTT.

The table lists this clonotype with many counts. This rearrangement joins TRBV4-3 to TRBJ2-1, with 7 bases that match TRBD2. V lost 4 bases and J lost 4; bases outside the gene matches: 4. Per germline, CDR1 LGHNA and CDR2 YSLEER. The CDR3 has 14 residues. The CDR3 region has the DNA TGCGCCAGCAGCCTTACCGGGGGGTACAATGAGCAGTTCTTC. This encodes CASSLTGGYNEQFF.

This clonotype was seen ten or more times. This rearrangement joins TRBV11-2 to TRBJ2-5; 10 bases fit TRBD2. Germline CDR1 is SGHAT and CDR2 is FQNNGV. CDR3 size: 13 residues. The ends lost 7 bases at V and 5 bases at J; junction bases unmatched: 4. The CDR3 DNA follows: TGTGCCAGCACCGGGACTAGCGCGGAGACCCAGTACTTC. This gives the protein CASTGTSAETQYF.

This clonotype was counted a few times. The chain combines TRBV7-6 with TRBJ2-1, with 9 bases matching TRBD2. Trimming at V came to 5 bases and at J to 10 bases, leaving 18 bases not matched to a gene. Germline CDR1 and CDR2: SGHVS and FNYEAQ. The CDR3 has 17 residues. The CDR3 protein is CASSRGARRGGKSEQFF. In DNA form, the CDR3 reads TGTGCCAGCAGCCGGGGAGCGAGGCGGGGGGGCAAAAGCGAGCAGTTCTTC.

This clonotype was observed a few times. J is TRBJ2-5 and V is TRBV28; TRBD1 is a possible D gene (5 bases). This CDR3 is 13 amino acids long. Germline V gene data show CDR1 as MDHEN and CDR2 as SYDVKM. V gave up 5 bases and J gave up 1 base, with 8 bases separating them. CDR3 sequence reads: CASSTDSQETQYF. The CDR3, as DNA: TGTGCCAGCAGTACTGACAGCCAAGAGACCCAGTACTTC.

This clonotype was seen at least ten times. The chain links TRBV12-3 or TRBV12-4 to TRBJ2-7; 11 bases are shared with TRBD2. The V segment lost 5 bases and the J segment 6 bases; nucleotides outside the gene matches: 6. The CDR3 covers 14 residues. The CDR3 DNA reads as TGTGCCAGCAGTAGTAGCGGGGGGGCCGGCGAGCAGTACGTC. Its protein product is CASSSSGGAGEQYV.

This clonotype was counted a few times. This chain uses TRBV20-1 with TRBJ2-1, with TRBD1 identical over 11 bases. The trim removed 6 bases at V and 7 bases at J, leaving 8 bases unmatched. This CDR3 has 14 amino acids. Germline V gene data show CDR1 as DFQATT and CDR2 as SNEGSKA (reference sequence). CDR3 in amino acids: CSANGQGALNEQFF. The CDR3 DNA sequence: TGCAGTGCCAACGGACAGGGGGCGTTGAATGAGCAGTTCTTC.

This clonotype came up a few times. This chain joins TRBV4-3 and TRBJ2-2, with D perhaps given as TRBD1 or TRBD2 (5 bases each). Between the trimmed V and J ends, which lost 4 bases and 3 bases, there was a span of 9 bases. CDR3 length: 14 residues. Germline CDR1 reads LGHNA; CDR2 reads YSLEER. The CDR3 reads CASSPGPYTGELFF. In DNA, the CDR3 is TGCGCCAGCAGCCCGGGACCGTACACCGGGGAGCTGTTTTTT.

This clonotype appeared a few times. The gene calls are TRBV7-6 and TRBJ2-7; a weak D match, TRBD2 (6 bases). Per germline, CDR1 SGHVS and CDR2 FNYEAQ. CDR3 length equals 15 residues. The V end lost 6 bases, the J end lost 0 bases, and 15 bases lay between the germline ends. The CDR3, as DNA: TGTGCCAGCAGTCCTACCGGGACTTTCTCCTACGAGCAGTACTTC. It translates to CASSPTGTFSYEQYF. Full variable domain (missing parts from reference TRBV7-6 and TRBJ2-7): GAGVSQSPRYKVTKRGQDVALRCDPISGHVSLYWYRQALGQGPEFLTYFNYEAQQDKSGLPNDRFSAERPEGSISTLTIQRTEQRDSAMYRCASSPTGTFSYEQYFGPGTRLTVT.

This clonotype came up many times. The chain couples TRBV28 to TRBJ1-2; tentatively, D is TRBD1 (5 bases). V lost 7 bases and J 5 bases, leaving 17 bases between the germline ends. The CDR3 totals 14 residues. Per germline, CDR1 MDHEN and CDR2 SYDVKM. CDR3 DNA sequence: TGTGCCAGCAACTACGGGGACGCCCTTTATGGCTACACCTTC. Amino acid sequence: CASNYGDALYGYTF.

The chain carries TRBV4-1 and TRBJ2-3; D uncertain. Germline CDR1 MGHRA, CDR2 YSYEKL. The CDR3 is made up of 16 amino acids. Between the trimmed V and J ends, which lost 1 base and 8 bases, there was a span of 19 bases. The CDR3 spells CASSQGEPTPVGTQYF. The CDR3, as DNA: TGCGCCAGCAGCCAAGGTGAGCCAACACCGGTGGGTACGCAGTATTTT.

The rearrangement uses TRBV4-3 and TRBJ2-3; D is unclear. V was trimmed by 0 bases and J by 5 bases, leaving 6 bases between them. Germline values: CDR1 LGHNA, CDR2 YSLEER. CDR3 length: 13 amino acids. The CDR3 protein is CASSQDGRDTQYF. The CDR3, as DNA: TGCGCCAGCAGCCAAGACGGCAGAGATACGCAGTATTTT.

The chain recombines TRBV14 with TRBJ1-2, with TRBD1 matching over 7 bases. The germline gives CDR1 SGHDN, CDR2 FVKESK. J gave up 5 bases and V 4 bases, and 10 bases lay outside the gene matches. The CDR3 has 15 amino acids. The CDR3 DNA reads TGTGCCAGCAGCCGAGCCGGGACAGCGCTTTATGGCTACACCTTC. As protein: CASSRAGTALYGYTF.

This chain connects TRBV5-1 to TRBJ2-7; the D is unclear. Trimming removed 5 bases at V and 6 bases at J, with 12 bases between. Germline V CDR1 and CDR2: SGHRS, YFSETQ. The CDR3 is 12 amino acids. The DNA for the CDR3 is TGCGCCAGCAGGTTATCGGTTGGCGAGCAGTACTTC. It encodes CASRLSVGEQYF.

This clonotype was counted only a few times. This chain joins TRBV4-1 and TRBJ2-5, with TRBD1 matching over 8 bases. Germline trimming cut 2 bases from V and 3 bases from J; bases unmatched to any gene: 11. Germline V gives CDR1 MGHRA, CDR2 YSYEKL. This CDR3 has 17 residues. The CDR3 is CASSQLLPRTGKETQYF. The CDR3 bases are TGCGCCAGCAGCCAACTACTTCCGAGGACAGGGAAAGAGACCCAGTACTTC.

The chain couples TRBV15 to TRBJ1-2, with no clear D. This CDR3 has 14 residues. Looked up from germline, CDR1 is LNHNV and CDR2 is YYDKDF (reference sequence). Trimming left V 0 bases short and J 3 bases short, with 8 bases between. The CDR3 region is CATSRDSTDYGYTF. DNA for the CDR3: TGTGCCACCAGCAGAGATAGTACAGACTATGGCTACACCTTC.

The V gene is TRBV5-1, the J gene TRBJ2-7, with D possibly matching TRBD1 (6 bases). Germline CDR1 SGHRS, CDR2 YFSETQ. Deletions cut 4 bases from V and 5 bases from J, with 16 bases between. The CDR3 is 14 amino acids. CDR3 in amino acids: CASSPNFYRDEQYF. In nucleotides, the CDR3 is TGCGCCAGCAGCCCGAATTTTTACAGGGACGAGCAGTACTTC.

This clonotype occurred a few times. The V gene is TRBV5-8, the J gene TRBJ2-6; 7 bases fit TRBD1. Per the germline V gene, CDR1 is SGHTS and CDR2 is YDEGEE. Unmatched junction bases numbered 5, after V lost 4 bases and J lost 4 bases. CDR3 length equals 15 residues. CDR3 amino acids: CASSNTGAGANVLTF. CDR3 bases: TGTGCCAGCAGCAACACAGGGGCAGGGGCCAACGTCCTGACTTTC.